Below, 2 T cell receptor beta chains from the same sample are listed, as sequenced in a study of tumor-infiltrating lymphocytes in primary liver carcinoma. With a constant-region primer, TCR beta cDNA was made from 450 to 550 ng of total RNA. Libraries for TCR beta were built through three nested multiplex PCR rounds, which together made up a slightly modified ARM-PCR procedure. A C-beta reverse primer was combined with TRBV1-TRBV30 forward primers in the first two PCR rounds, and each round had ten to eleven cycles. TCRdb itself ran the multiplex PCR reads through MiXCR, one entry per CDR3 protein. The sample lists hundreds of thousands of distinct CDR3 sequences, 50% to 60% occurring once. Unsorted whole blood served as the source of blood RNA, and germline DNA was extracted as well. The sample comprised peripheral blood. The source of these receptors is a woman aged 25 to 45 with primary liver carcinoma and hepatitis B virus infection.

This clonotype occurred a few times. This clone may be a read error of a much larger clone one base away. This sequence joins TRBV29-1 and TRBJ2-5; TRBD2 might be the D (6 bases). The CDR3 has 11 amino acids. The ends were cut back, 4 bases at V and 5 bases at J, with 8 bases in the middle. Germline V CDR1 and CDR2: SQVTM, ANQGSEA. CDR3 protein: CSVGREETQYF. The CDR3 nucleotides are TGCAGCGTTGGGAGGGAGGAGACCCAGTACTTC.

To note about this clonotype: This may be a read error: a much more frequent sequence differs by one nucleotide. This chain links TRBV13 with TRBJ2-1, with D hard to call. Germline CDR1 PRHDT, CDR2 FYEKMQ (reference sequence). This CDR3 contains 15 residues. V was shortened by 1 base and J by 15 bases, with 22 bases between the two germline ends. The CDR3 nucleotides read TGTGCCAGCAGCTTAGAACCTCGGCTTCTGGACGGGCTGTTCTTC. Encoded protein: CASSLEPRLLDGLFF.